A single sample gave rise to the 19 T cell receptor beta chains below, sequenced in a study of T-cell reconstitution after alpha-beta-depleted transplantation in children. Unique molecular identifiers featured in how the TCRbeta library was prepared. TCRdb re-derived calls from the PCR reads in MiXCR, one entry per CDR3 protein. The data hold about 500,000 distinct CDR3 sequences, with approximately 32% observed a single time. Material: PBMCs from the stem cell graft donor, obtained from the stem cell graft. The receptors derive from a human donor who donated a stem cell graft to a child with aplastic anemia.

The chain links TRBV5-1 to TRBJ2-7; 11 positions match TRBD2. CDR3 length: 15 residues. V trimming: 1 base; J trimming: 3 bases; junction bases outside the gene matches: 3. Germline lookup yields CDR1 SGHRS and CDR2 YFSETQ. Written as DNA, the CDR3 is TGCGCCAGCAGCTTGCCCGGGACTAGCGGCTACGAGCAGTACTTC. Translated, it gives CASSLPGTSGYEQYF.

The rearrangement uses TRBV20-1 and TRBJ2-3; D uncertain. The germline V gene has CDR1 DFQATT and CDR2 SNEGSKA (reference sequence). The CDR3 has 14 amino acids. The V gene lost 3 bases and the J gene lost 1 base, with 11 bases spanning the gap. The CDR3 region is CSARSPGGTDTQYF. CDR3 DNA sequence: TGCAGTGCTAGGTCCCCGGGCGGCACAGATACGCAGTATTTT.

The V gene is TRBV9, the J gene TRBJ2-1; TRBD2 matches 7 bases. The V segment lost 0 bases and the J segment 8 bases; nucleotides outside the gene matches: 5. CDR1 SGDLS and CDR2 YYNGEE come from the germline V gene. This CDR3 spans 14 amino acids. CDR3 in amino acids: CASSVEVAGYEQFF. The DNA of the CDR3 is TGTGCCAGCAGCGTAGAGGTAGCGGGTTATGAGCAGTTCTTC.

This chain's CDR3 is CSVDGPNTGELFF. The CDR3 bases are TGCAGCGTTGACGGACCCAACACCGGGGAGCTGTTTTTT. This rearrangement joins TRBV29-1 to TRBJ2-2; D not certain. The CDR3 covers 13 residues. The V gene's germline CDR1 is SQVTM and CDR2 ANQGSEA. V was clipped by 3 bases and J by 2 bases, with 7 bases between them.

The genes are TRBV5-6 and TRBJ2-5; 9 positions match TRBD1. This CDR3 has 15 residues. Germline CDR1 reads SGHDT; CDR2 reads YYEEEE. The ends lost 1 base at V and 5 bases at J; junction bases unmatched: 6. CDR3 loop: CASSLMDRGGETQYF. Written as DNA, the CDR3 is TGTGCCAGCAGCTTGATGGACAGGGGAGGGGAGACCCAGTACTTC.

A few counts support this clonotype. V is TRBV6-1 and J is TRBJ2-7; the D gene is possibly TRBD1 (6 bases). The CDR3 is 14 amino acids. Germline V gives CDR1 MNHNS, CDR2 SASEGT. V was pared by 6 bases and J by 3 bases, with 15 bases between. CDR3 region: CASSLDRQNYEQYF. The CDR3 DNA is TGTGCCAGCAGCCTGGACAGACAAAACTACGAGCAGTACTTC.

The chain combines TRBV19 with TRBJ1-4; 8 positions match TRBD1. The V gene end was trimmed by 7 bases and the J gene end by 4 bases; junction bases not matched to a gene: 5. Germline CDR1 and CDR2: LNHDA and SQIVND (reference sequence). This CDR3 contains 14 residues. Here the CDR3 reads CASTDRGVNEKLFF. The CDR3 region has the DNA TGTGCCAGTACCGACAGGGGAGTTAATGAAAAACTGTTTTTT.

A few counts support this clonotype. The chain is built from TRBV29-1 and TRBJ2-5, with TRBD2 identical over 10 bases. Germline assignment: CDR1 SQVTM and CDR2 ANQGSEA. Unmatched junction bases numbered 8, after V lost 8 bases and J lost 5 bases. This CDR3 has 13 residues. The chain's CDR3 is CSISSGSRETQYF. The CDR3 coding sequence is TGCAGCATATCTAGCGGGAGCCGGGAGACCCAGTACTTC.

This chain uses TRBV10-3 with TRBJ2-1, with D uncertain. The CDR3 length is 11 residues. The V gene's germline CDR1 is ENHRY and CDR2 SYGVKD. V lost 4 bases, J lost 9 bases, and 7 bases lay in between. CDR3 bases: TGTGCCATCAGTGGCGCGGCTGAGCAGTTCTTC. The encoded protein is CAISGAAEQFF.

This chain links TRBV7-2 with TRBJ1-5; D is ambiguous. V lost 5 bases to trimming and J lost 7 bases, with 15 bases between them. Germline lookup yields CDR1 SGHTA and CDR2 FQGNSA. The CDR3 consists of 14 residues. CDR3 in DNA: TGTGCCAGCAGCGGAAATAGGATGACGCAGCCCCAGCATTTT. Protein sequence: CASSGNRMTQPQHF.

The J gene is TRBJ2-5, the V gene TRBV29-1; 11 bases match TRBD2. CDR3 length: 15 residues. The junction had 8 bases not matched to a gene; V was cut back by 7 bases and J by 1 base. CDR1 and CDR2 (germline): SQVTM, ANQGSEA. Here the CDR3 reads CSAWTSGLIQETQYF. The CDR3 DNA reads TGCAGCGCTTGGACTAGCGGGCTCATCCAAGAGACCCAGTACTTC.

This clonotype showed up just a few times. This rearrangement joins TRBV9 to TRBJ2-1; tentatively, D is TRBD1 (6 bases). The germline gives CDR1 SGDLS, CDR2 YYNGEE. This CDR3 has 15 amino acids. V lost 2 bases and J lost 3, with 12 bases in between. The CDR3 DNA follows: TGTGCCAGCAGCGTTAGGGACACGGTCTACAATGAGCAGTTCTTC. Protein product: CASSVRDTVYNEQFF.

DNA for the CDR3: TGCAGTGCTACCTGGGCGGTGATGGATTCCGGCTACACCTTC. This translates into CSATWAVMDSGYTF. This sequence joins TRBV20-1 and TRBJ1-2, with D hard to call. Trimming shortened V by 4 bases and J by 8 bases, and 20 bases separated the two germline ends. CDR1 DFQATT and CDR2 SNEGSKA come from the germline V gene (reference sequence). This CDR3 contains 14 residues.

This clonotype turned up a few times. This sequence joins TRBV24-1 and TRBJ2-2; 7 bases are a match to TRBD1. CDR3 length: 16 amino acids. Germline CDR1 is KGHDR and CDR2 is SFDVKD. The V and J ends lost 4 bases and 3 bases, in that order; junction bases with no gene match: 7. CDR3 loop: CATSETGSQHTGELFF. In nucleotides, the CDR3 is TGTGCCACCAGTGAGACAGGGTCTCAACACACCGGGGAGCTGTTTTTT.

This clonotype turned up a few times. The V gene is TRBV5-5, the J gene TRBJ1-5; no firm D call. V lost 1 base and J lost 0, with 5 bases in between. The CDR3 is made up of 14 amino acids. Germline values: CDR1 SGHKS, CDR2 YYEKEE (reference sequence). This chain's CDR3 is CASSLKHSNQPQHF. The CDR3 DNA is TGTGCCAGCAGCTTGAAACATAGCAATCAGCCCCAGCATTTT.

J is TRBJ1-1 and V is TRBV29-1; D unclear. Germline V CDR1 and CDR2: SQVTM, ANQGSEA. This CDR3 is built from 12 residues. Trimming left V 3 bases short and J 4 bases short, with 9 bases between. The CDR3 DNA is TGCAGCGTTGATGAGGGTAGCACTGAAGCTTTCTTT. It encodes CSVDEGSTEAFF.

V and J are TRBV20-1 and TRBJ1-1; 10 bases fit TRBD1. The J segment lost 7 bases and the V segment lost 6 bases, leaving 8 bases of the junction unmatched. The CDR3 length is 13 residues. Germline V gives CDR1 DFQATT, CDR2 SNEGSKA (reference sequence). The CDR3 DNA follows: TGCAGTGCCAGCCCGGGACAGGGGAATGAAGCTTTCTTT. Its protein product is CSASPGQGNEAFF.

This clonotype was observed at least ten times. This chain connects TRBV12-3 or TRBV12-4 to TRBJ1-5; TRBD1 is a possible D gene (6 bases). Trimming shortened V by 5 bases and J by 0 bases, and 11 bases separated the two germline ends. The CDR3 contains 15 residues. The CDR3 nucleotides are TGTGCCAGCAGTCCAGGGGATAGTAGCAATCAGCCCCAGCATTTT. This codes for CASSPGDSSNQPQHF.

A few counts support this clonotype. The chain employs TRBV12-3 or TRBV12-4 and TRBJ1-1, with 9 bases fitting TRBD1. The CDR3 covers 14 residues. Germline trimming cut 5 bases from V and 4 bases from J; bases unmatched to any gene: 5. This chain's CDR3 is CASSPGQGFTEAFF. CDR3 in DNA: TGTGCCAGCAGTCCAGGACAGGGGTTCACTGAAGCTTTCTTT.